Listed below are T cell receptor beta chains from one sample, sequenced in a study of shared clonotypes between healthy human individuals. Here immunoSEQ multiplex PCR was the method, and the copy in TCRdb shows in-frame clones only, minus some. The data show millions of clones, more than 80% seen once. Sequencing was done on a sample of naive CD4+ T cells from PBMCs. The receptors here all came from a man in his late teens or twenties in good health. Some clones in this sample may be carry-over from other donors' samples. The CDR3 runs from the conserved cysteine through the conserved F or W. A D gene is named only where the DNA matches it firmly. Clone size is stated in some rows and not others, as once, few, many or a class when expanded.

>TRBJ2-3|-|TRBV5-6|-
CASSSAWGTDTQYF
TGTGCCAGCAGCTCCGCCTGGGGCACAGATACGCAGTATTTT
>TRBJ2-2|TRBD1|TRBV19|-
CASGTARNTGELFF
TGTGCCAGCGGGACAGCTAGGAACACCGGGGAGCTGTTTTTT
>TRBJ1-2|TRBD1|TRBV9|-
CASSVGTGGAGYTF
TGTGCCAGCAGCGTAGGAACAGGGGGCGCCGGCTACACCTTC
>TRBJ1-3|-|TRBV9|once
CASSSMGGNTIYF
TGTGCCAGCAGCAGTATGGGAGGAAACACCATATATTTT
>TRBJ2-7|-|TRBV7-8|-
CASSLSPGQNEQYF
TGTGCCAGCAGCTTATCCCCCGGACAGAACGAGCAGTACTTC
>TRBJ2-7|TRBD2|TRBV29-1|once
CSVGGLAAYEQYF
TGCAGCGTTGGAGGACTAGCGGCCTACGAGCAGTACTTC
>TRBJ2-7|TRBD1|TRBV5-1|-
CASSWGQGAYEQYF
TGCGCCAGCAGCTGGGGACAGGGGGCATACGAGCAGTACTTC
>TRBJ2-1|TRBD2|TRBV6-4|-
CASSEGSGRPYNEQFF
TGTGCCAGCAGTGAGGGTAGCGGGAGGCCCTACAATGAGCAGTTCTTC
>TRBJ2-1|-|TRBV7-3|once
CASSSPGAPNEQFF
TGTGCCAGCAGCTCACCGGGGGCGCCTAATGAGCAGTTCTTC
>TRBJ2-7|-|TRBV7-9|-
CASSLGVTSLYEQYF
TGTGCCAGCAGCTTAGGGGTAACTAGTCTCTACGAGCAGTACTTC
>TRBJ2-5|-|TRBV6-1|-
CASSESVETQYF
TGTGCCAGCAGTGAATCGGTAGAGACCCAGTACTTC
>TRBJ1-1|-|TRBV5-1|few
CASSGRLSLNTEAFF
TGCGCCAGCAGCGGTCGATTATCGCTGAACACTGAAGCTTTCTTT
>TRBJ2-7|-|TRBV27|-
CASRPRLDRTYEQYF
TGTGCCAGCAGACCTCGGTTGGACCGGACCTACGAGCAGTACTTC
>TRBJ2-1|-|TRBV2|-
CASSFSGLVNEQFF
TGTGCCAGCAGTTTCTCAGGGTTGGTCAATGAGCAGTTCTTC
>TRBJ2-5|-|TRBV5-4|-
CASSLGPAAQETQYF
TGTGCCAGCAGCTTGGGGCCAGCGGCTCAAGAGACCCAGTACTTC
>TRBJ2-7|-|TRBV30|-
CAWSGTGRGTYEQYF
TGTGCCTGGAGCGGTACAGGGAGGGGGACCTACGAGCAGTACTTC
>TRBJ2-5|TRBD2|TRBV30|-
CAWSTAGVRETQYF
TGTGCCTGGAGCACAGCGGGAGTGCGAGAGACCCAGTACTTC
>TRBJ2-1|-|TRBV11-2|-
CASSTIRAPGHNEQFF
TGTGCCAGCAGCACCATCCGGGCCCCAGGGCACAATGAGCAGTTCTTC
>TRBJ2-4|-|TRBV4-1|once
CASSQILAKNIQYF
TGCGCCAGCAGCCAAATTCTAGCCAAAAACATTCAGTACTTC
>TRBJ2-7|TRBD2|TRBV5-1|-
CASSRTSGRYNEQYF
TGCGCCAGCAGCCGGACTAGCGGGAGGTACAACGAGCAGTACTTC
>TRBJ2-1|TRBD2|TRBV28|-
CASTSGTYNEQFF
TGTGCCAGCACTAGCGGCACCTACAATGAGCAGTTCTTC
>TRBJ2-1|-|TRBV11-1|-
CASSLAGSPSYNEQFF
TGTGCCAGCAGCTTAGCCGGGTCCCCCTCCTACAATGAGCAGTTCTTC